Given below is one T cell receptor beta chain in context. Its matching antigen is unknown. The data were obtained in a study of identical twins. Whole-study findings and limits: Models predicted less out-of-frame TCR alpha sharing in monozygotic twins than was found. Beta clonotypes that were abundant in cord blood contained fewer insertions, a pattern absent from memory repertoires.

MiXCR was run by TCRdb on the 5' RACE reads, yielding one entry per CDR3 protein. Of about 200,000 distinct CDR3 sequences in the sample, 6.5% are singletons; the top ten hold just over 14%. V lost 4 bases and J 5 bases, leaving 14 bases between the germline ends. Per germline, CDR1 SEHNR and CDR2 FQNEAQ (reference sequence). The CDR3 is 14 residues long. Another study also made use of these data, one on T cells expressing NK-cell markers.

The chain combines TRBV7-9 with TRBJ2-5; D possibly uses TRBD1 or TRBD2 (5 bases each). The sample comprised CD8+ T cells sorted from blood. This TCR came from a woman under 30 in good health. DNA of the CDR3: TGTGCCAGCAGCTCAGTAGCGTGGGGGGAGACCCAGTACTTC. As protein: CASSSVAWGETQYF.